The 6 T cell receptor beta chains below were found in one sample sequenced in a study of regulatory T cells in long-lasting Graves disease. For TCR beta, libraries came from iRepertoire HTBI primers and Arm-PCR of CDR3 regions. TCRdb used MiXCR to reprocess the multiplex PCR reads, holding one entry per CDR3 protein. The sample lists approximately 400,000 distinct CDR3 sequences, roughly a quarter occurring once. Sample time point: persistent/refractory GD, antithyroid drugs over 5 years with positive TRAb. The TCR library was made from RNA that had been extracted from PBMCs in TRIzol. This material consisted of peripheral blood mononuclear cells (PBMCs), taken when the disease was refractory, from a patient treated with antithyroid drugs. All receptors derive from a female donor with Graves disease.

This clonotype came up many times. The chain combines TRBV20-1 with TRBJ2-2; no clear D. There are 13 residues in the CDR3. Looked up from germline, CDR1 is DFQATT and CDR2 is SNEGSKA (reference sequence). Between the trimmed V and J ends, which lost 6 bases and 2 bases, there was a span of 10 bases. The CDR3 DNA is TGCAGTGCCGAGGCGATTAACACCGGGGAGCTGTTTTTT. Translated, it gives CSAEAINTGELFF.

This CDR3 is CASSLTGTHSNEKLFF. Here the CDR3 DNA reads TGCGCCAGCAGCTTGACCGGGACGCATTCTAATGAAAAACTGTTTTTT. V usage is TRBV5-1 and J usage is TRBJ1-4; D may be TRBD1 (5 bases). Germline V CDR1 and CDR2: SGHRS, YFSETQ. Trimming left V 1 base short and J 3 bases short, with 13 bases between. The CDR3 consists of 16 residues.

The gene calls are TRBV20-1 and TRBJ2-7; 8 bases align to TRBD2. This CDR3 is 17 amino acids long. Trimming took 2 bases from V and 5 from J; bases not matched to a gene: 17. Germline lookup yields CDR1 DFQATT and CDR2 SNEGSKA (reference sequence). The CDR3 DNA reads TGCAGTGCTAGAAGGCAAGACGGCGGGAGGCCACGCAACGAGCAGTACTTC. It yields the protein CSARRQDGGRPRNEQYF.

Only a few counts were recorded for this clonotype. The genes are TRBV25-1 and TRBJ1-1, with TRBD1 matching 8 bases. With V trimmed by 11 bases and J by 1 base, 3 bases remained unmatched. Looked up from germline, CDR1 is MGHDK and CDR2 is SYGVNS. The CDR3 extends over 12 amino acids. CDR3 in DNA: TGTGCCGTAGGACAGGGGAACACTGAAGCTTTCTTT. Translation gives CAVGQGNTEAFF.

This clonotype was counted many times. CDR3 bases: TGTGCCAGCAGCGATGCCGGGACTCCTCCGTACGAGCAGTACTTC. Translation: CASSDAGTPPYEQYF. This rearrangement joins TRBV27 to TRBJ2-7; TRBD2 is a possible D gene (6 bases). V lost 6 bases and J lost 4, with 19 bases in between. The CDR3 is made up of 15 amino acids. Germline values: CDR1 MNHEY, CDR2 SMNVEV (reference sequence).

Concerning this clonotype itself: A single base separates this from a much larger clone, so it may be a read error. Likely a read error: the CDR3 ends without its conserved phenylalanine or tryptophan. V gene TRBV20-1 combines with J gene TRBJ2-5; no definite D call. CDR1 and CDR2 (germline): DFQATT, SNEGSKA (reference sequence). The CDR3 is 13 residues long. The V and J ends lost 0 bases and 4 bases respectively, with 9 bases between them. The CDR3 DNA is TGCAGTGCTAGAGATAGACTGCCAGAGACCCAGTACTCC. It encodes CSARDRLPETQYS.